What follows describes a single T cell receptor (beta chain). This sample was included in a study of blood T cell repertoires in COVID-19. Study-wide background: Samples of COVID-19 (acute and convalescent) were obtained from the United States, Italy and Spain.

Measured with immunoSEQ multiplex PCR; TCRdb has only the in-frame clones, and not every one. Here the sample spans over 250,000 clones, approximately 84% being singletons. The J segment lost 4 bases and the V segment lost 4 bases, leaving 6 bases of the junction unmatched. The V gene's germline CDR1 is MNHEY and CDR2 SVGEGT. This CDR3 comprises 14 residues. The TCR originated in a human donor with COVID-19, enrolled during active disease. The donor label of this sample is uncertain. The sequenced sample was peripheral blood. The rearrangement joins TRBV6-2 or TRBV6-3 to TRBJ1-2; 7 positions agree with TRBD1. The CDR3 sequence is CASSSQGYGYGYTF. DNA of the CDR3: TGTGCCAGCAGTTCACAGGGGTACGGCTATGGCTACACCTTC.